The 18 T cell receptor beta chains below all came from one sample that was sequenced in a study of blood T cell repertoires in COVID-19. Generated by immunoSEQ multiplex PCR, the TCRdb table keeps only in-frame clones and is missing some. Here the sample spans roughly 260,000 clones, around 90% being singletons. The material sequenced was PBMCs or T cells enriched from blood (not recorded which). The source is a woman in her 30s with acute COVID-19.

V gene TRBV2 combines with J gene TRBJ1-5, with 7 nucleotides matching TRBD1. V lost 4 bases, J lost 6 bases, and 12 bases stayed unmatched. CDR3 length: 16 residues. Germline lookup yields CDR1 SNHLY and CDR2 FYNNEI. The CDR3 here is CASSVGRQGVRQPQHF. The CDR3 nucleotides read TGTGCCAGCAGTGTGGGTAGGCAGGGGGTGCGTCAGCCCCAGCATTTT. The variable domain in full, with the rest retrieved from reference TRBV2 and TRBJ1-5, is EPEVTQTPSHQVTQMGQEVILRCVPISNHLYFYWYRQILGQKVEFLVSFYNNEISEKSEIFDDQFSVERPDGSNFTLKIRSTKLEDSAMYFCASSVGRQGVRQPQHFGDGTRLSIL.

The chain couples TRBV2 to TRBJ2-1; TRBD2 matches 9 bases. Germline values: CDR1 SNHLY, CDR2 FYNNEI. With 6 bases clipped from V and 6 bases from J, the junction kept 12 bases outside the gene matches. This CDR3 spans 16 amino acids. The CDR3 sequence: CASSHKVAGGLNEQFF. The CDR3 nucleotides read TGTGCCAGCAGCCACAAGGTTGCGGGGGGGCTCAATGAGCAGTTCTTC.

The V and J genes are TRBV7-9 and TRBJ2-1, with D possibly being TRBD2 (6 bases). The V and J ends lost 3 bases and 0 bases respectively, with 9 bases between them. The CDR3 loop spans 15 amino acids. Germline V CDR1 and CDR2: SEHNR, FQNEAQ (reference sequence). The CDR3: CASSLDGSSYNEQFF. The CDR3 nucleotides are TGTGCCAGCAGCTTGGACGGGAGCTCCTACAATGAGCAGTTCTTC.

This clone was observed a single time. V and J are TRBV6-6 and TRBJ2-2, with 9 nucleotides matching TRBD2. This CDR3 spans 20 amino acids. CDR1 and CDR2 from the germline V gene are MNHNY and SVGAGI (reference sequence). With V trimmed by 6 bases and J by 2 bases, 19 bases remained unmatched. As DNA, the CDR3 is TGTGCCAGCAGCGATACTACAATGGGCGGGAGGGCAGTCAACACCGGGGAGCTGTTTTTT. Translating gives CASSDTTMGGRAVNTGELFF.

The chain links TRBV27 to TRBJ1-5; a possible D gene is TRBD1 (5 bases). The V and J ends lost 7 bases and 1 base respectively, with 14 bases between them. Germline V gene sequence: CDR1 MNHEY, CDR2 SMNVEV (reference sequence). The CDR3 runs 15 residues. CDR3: CASNRREESNQPQHF. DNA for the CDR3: TGTGCCAGCAACAGGAGGGAGGAAAGCAATCAGCCCCAGCATTTT.

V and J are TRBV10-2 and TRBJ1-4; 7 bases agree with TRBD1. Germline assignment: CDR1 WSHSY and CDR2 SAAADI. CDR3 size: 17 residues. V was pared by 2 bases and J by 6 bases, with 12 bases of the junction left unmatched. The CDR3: CASSEPKGQPKDEKLFF. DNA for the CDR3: TGCGCCAGCAGTGAGCCAAAGGGACAGCCCAAGGATGAAAAACTGTTTTTT.

In nucleotides, the CDR3 is TGTGCCAGCAGCCCGTTGACCGGGGGCTACGAGCAGTACTTC. Translated: CASSPLTGGYEQYF. V gene TRBV14 combines with J gene TRBJ2-7; the D gene is possibly TRBD2 (6 bases). The germline V gene has CDR1 SGHDN and CDR2 FVKESK. This CDR3 region has 14 residues. V was cut by 4 bases and J by 3 bases, with 13 bases left in between.

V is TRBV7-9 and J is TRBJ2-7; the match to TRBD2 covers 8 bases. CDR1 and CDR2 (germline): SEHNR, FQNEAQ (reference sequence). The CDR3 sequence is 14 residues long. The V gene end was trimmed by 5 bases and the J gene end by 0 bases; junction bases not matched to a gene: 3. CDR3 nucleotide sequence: TGTGCCAGCAGCCAAGCGGGGGCCTCCTACGAGCAGTACTTC. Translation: CASSQAGASYEQYF.

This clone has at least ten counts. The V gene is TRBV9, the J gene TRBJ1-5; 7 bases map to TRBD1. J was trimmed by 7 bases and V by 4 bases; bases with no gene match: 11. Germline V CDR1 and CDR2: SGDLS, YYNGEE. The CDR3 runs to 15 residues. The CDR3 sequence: CASSPGTAIDQPQHF. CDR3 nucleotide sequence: TGTGCCAGCAGCCCCGGGACAGCAATTGACCAGCCCCAGCATTTT.

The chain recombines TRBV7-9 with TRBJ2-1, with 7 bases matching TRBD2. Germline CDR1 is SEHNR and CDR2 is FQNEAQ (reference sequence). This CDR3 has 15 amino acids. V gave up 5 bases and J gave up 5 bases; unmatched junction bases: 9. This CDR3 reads CASSPPGLVHNEQFF. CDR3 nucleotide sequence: TGTGCCAGCAGCCCCCCTGGACTAGTACACAATGAGCAGTTCTTC. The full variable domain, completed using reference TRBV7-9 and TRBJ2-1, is DTGVSQNPRHKITKRGQNVTFRCDPISEHNRLYWYRQTLGQGPEFLTYFQNEAQLEKSRLLSDRFSAERPKGSFSTLEIQRTEQGDSAMYLCASSPPGLVHNEQFFGPGTRLTVL.

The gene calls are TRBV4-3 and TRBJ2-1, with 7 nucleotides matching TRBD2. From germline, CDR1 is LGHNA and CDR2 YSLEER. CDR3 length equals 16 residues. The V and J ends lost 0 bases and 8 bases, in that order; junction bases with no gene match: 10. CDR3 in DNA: TGCGCCAGCAGCCAAGACGGGGCGGGAGAAATGGATGAGCAGTTCTTC. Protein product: CASSQDGAGEMDEQFF.

CDR3 amino acids: CASSLGQGAGELFF. Here the CDR3 DNA reads TGTGCCAGCAGCTTAGGCCAGGGGGCTGGGGAACTGTTTTTT. The rearrangement links TRBV7-2 to TRBJ1-4; 8 positions match TRBD1. CDR3 length: 14 amino acids. The germline V gene has CDR1 SGHTA and CDR2 FQGNSA. Unmatched junction bases numbered 7, after V lost 1 base and J lost 12 bases. Supplemented by reference TRBV7-2 and TRBJ1-4, the full variable domain reads GAGVSQSPSNKVTEKGKDVELRCDPISGHTALYWYRQSLGQGLEFLIYFQGNSAPDKSGLPSDRFSAERTGGSVSTLTIQRTQQEDSAVYLCASSLGQGAGELFFGSGTQLSVL.

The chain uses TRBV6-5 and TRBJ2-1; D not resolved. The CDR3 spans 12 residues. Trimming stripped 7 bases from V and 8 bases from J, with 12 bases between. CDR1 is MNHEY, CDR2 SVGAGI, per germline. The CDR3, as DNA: TGTGCCAGCACCCTACATGGAGATGAGCAGTTCTTC. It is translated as CASTLHGDEQFF.

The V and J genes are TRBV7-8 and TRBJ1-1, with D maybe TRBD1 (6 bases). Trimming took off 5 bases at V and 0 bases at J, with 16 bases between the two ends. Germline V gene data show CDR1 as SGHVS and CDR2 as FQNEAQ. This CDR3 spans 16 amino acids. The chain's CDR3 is CASSPVKTGLNTEAFF. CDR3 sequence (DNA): TGTGCCAGCAGCCCCGTTAAGACAGGCCTGAACACTGAAGCTTTCTTT.

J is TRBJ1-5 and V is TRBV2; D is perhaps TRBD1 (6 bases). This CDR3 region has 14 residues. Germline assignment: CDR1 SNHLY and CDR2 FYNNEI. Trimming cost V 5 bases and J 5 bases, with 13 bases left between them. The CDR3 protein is CASSWGTPDQPQHF. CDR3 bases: TGTGCCAGCAGTTGGGGGACACCCGATCAGCCCCAGCATTTT.

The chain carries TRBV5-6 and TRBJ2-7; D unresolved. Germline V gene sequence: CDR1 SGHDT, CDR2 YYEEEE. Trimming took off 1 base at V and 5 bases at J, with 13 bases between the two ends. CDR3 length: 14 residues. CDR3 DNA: TGTGCCAGCAGCTTGAGACTGACTTTCAACGAGCAGTACTTC. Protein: CASSLRLTFNEQYF.

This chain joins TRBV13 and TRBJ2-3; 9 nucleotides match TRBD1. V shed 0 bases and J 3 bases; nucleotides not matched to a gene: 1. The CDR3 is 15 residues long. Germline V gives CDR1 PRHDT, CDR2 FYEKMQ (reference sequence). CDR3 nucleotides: TGTGCCAGCAGCTTAGGGACAGGGGGTACAGATACGCAGTATTTT. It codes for CASSLGTGGTDTQYF.

The CDR3 DNA is TGTGCCAGTAGTATCCGTGGACAGGGCAATCAGCCCCAGCATTTT. This encodes CASSIRGQGNQPQHF. The V gene is TRBV19, the J gene TRBJ1-5; 7 nucleotides match TRBD1. The germline CDR1 and CDR2 sequences are LNHDA and SQIVND (reference sequence). The length of the CDR3 is 15 residues. With 3 bases clipped from V and 2 bases from J, the junction kept 4 bases outside the gene matches.